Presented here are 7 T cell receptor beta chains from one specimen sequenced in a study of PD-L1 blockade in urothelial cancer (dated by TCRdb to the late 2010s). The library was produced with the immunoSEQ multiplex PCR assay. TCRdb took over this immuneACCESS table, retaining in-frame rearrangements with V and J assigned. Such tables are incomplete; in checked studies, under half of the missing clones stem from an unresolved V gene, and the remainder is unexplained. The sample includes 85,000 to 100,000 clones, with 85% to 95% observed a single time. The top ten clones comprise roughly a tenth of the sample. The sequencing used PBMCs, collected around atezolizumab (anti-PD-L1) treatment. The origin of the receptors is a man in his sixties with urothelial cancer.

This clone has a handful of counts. This CDR3 is CASSLWGGSYEQYF. In DNA form, the CDR3 reads TGTGCCAGCAGCTTATGGGGCGGCTCCTACGAGCAGTACTTC. The V gene is TRBV11-1, the J gene TRBJ2-7; possibly TRBD1 for D (5 bases). The CDR3 runs 14 residues. Germline V gene lookup returns CDR1 SGHAT and CDR2 FQDESV (reference sequence). The ends were cut back, 2 bases at V and 0 bases at J, with 8 bases in the middle.

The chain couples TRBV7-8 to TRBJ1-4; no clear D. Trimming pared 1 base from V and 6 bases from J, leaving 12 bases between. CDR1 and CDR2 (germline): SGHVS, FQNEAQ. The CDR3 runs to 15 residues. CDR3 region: CASSLGTPLDEKLFF. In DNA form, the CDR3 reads TGTGCCAGCAGCTTAGGAACACCCCTGGATGAAAAACTGTTTTTT.

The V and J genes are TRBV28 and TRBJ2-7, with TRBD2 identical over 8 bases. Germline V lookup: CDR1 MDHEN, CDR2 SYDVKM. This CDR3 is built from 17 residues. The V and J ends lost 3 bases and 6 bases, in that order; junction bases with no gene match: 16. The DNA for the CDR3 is TGTGCCAGCAGTTTTTTCCGGCTAGCGGGTCTCGGAAGCGAGCAGTACTTC. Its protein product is CASSFFRLAGLGSEQYF.

The CDR3 loop reads CASSLEGSGDYEQYF. The CDR3 DNA is TGCGCCAGCAGCTTGGAAGGCAGCGGGGATTACGAGCAGTACTTC. The chain combines TRBV5-1 with TRBJ2-7, with 7 positions matching TRBD2. CDR3 size: 15 residues. Germline assignment: CDR1 SGHRS and CDR2 YFSETQ. V shed 0 bases, J shed 4 bases, and the junction held 7 bases outside the gene matches.

The CDR3 reads CASRGLGGGELFF. CDR3 bases: TGTGCCAGCAGGGGACTAGGGGGCGGGGAGCTGTTTTTT. The chain employs TRBV2 and TRBJ2-2; 8 bases agree with TRBD2. Trimming removed 6 bases from V and 7 bases from J; junction bases left unmatched: 4. CDR3 length: 13 amino acids. Germline CDR1 is SNHLY and CDR2 is FYNNEI.

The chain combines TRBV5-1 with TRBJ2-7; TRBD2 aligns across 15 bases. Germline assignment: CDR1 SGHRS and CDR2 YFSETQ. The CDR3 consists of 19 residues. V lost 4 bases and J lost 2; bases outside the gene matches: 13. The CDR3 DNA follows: TGCGCCAGCAGCAGGGGGACTAGCGGGGGGCCCGCCTTTACCTACGAGCAGTACTTC. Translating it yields CASSRGTSGGPAFTYEQYF.

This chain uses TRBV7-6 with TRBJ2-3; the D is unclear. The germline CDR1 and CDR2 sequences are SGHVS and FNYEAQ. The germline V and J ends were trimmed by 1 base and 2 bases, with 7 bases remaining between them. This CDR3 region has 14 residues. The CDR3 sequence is CASSLGTPTDTQYF. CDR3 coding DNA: TGTGCCAGCAGCTTAGGAACTCCCACAGATACGCAGTATTTT.